Each of the 3 T cell receptor beta chains below was sequenced from the same sample in a study of Graves' ophthalmopathy and Graves' hyperthyroidism. The authors amplified TCR beta CDR3 regions, and they did so from RNA transcripts for repertoire sequencing. After a first-round RT-PCR with HTBI primers, a second-round multiplex PCR was run. TCRdb ran MiXCR on the multiplex PCR reads and lists one entry per CDR3 protein. The data contain approximately 700,000 distinct CDR3 sequences, 40% of them singletons. The source material was peripheral blood. Receptors originate from an adult man with Graves' ophthalmopathy.

Only a few counts were recorded for this clonotype. The chain joins TRBV20-1 to TRBJ1-6; D call uncertain. CDR3 length: 15 residues. Germline CDR1 DFQATT, CDR2 SNEGSKA (reference sequence). Trimming left V 6 bases short and J 9 bases short, with 21 bases between. CDR3: CSAKDPGGFGSPLHF. The CDR3 DNA is TGCAGTGCCAAAGATCCGGGAGGGTTCGGTTCACCCCTCCACTTT.

CDR3 DNA: TGCAGTGCTAGGGGGGAAAGGGATCAGCCCCAGCATTTT. Its protein product is CSARGERDQPQHF. This chain links TRBV20-1 with TRBJ1-5; D might be TRBD1 (5 bases). Trimming left V 3 bases short and J 5 bases short, with 11 bases between. The CDR3 length is 13 residues. The germline gives CDR1 DFQATT, CDR2 SNEGSKA (reference sequence).

Here the CDR3 DNA reads TGCGCCAGCAGTGTCGAATACATCCGGGGAGACTATGGCTACACCTTC. Its protein product is CASSVEYIRGDYGYTF. The genes are TRBV10-1 and TRBJ1-2; D call uncertain. The CDR3 spans 16 residues. CDR1 is WNHNN and CDR2 is SYGVQD in the germline V gene (reference sequence). Trimming removed 4 bases from V and 3 bases from J, with 18 bases in between.